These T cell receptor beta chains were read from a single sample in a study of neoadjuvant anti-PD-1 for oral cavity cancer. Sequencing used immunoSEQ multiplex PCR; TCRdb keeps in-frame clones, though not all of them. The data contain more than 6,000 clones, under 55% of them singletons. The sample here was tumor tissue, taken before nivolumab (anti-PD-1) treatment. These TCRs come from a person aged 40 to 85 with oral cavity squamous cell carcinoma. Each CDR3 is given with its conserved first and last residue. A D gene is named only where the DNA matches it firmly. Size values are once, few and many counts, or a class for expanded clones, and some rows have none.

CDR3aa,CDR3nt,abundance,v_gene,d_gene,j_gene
CASSLGVHTSAIGDTQYF,TGCGCCAGCAGCTTGGGTGTTCATACTAGCGCTATAGGGGATACGCAGTATTTT,.,TRBV5-1,TRBD2,TRBJ2-3
CASSYTGTTLYEQYF,TGCGCCAGCAGCTACACCGGGACAACACTATACGAGCAGTACTTC,.,TRBV5-1,.,TRBJ2-7
CASSQDEDPNTEAFF,TGCGCCAGCAGCCAAGATGAGGACCCGAACACTGAAGCTTTCTTT,.,TRBV4-3,.,TRBJ1-1
CASSISLFSGPREETQYF,TGTGCCAGTAGTATTTCTCTGTTCTCCGGCCCCCGAGAGGAGACCCAGTACTTC,.,TRBV19,.,TRBJ2-5
CASSGGTGGQETQYF,TGCGCCAGCAGCGGCGGGACAGGGGGCCAAGAGACCCAGTACTTC,.,TRBV5-1,TRBD1,TRBJ2-5
CASSLEGTAVTYNEQFF,TGTGCCAGCAGCTTAGAGGGGACAGCTGTAACTTACAATGAGCAGTTCTTC,.,TRBV7-6,TRBD1,TRBJ2-1
CASSVGLAATLFF,TGTGCCAGCAGCGTAGGATTGGCTGCCACTCTGTTTTTT,.,TRBV9,.,TRBJ1-4
CASSPRVDRRGQDYGYTF,TGTGCCAGCAGCCCCCGCGTCGATAGGAGGGGGCAGGACTATGGCTACACCTTC,.,TRBV11-2,TRBD1,TRBJ1-2
CASSPPGQAHVYF,TGTGCCAGCTCACCACCGGGACAGGCTCACGTATATTTT,.,TRBV18,TRBD1,TRBJ1-3
CASRTGLGANYGYTF,TGTGCCAGCAGAACCGGGCTAGGGGCTAACTACGGCTACACCTTC,few,TRBV2,.,TRBJ1-2
CASRSTNSGNTIYF,TGTGCCAGCAGATCGACAAACTCTGGAAACACCATATATTTT,few,TRBV2,.,TRBJ1-3
CAIQLWDRGSETQYF,TGTGCCATTCAACTTTGGGACAGGGGATCGGAGACCCAGTACTTC,.,TRBV6-6,TRBD1,TRBJ2-5
CAISVTRDSLNSGANVLTF,TGTGCCATCAGCGTTACCCGGGACAGCCTTAACTCTGGGGCCAACGTCCTGACTTTC,.,TRBV10-3,TRBD1,TRBJ2-6
CASSLTGPTLSGANVLTF,TGTGCCAGCAGCTTAACAGGGCCTACTCTCTCTGGGGCCAACGTCCTGACTTTC,few,TRBV7-2,.,TRBJ2-6
CSVETAGGTDTQYF,TGCAGCGTTGAAACAGCGGGGGGCACAGATACGCAGTATTTT,.,TRBV29-1,TRBD2,TRBJ2-3
CATIRELDQETQYF,TGTGCCACCATAAGGGAACTAGACCAAGAGACCCAGTACTTC,.,TRBV6-1,.,TRBJ2-5
CASSEGAISGNTIYF,TGTGCCAGCAGTGAAGGGGCGATATCTGGAAACACCATATATTTT,medium-sized,TRBV25-1,.,TRBJ1-3
CASSPDRGYGYTF,TGTGCCAGCAGTCCAGACAGGGGCTATGGCTACACCTTC,few,TRBV6-4,TRBD1,TRBJ1-2
CASSLDGGVGDTQYF,TGTGCCAGCAGCTTGGACGGGGGGGTCGGAGATACGCAGTATTTT,.,TRBV7-3,TRBD2,TRBJ2-3
CASKGQGKQYF,TGTGCCAGTAAGGGTCAGGGGAAGCAGTACTTC,.,TRBV19,.,TRBJ2-7
CASSFGTIYSNQPQHF,TGTGCCAGCAGCTTCGGGACAATCTATAGCAATCAGCCCCAGCATTTT,.,TRBV7-8,.,TRBJ1-5
CASSHPQDGITLHF,TGCGCCAGCAGCCACCCTCAGGATGGGATAACCCTCCACTTT,.,TRBV4-1,.,TRBJ1-6
CASTAGENPTTDTQYF,TGTGCCAGCACGGCGGGGGAGAATCCCACTACTGATACGCAGTATTTT,.,TRBV28,TRBD2,TRBJ2-3
CASSQDLLATYEQYF,TGTGCCAGCAGCCAAGATCTACTAGCCACCTACGAGCAGTACTTC,.,TRBV4-2,.,TRBJ2-7
CASSEYKRTGDTSYEQYF,TGCGCCAGCAGTGAGTACAAGAGGACAGGGGATACCTCCTACGAGCAGTACTTC,.,TRBV10-1,TRBD1,TRBJ2-7
CASSPEGQGTETQYF,TGCGCCAGCAGCCCAGAGGGACAGGGGACGGAGACCCAGTACTTC,.,TRBV5-1,TRBD1,TRBJ2-5
CASSQGTDFTEAFF,TGTGCCAGTAGTCAAGGGACGGATTTCACTGAAGCTTTCTTT,few,TRBV19,.,TRBJ1-1
CASSWSGGNYGYTF,TGTGCCAGCAGTTGGTCAGGGGGCAACTATGGCTACACCTTC,once,TRBV6-1,TRBD1,TRBJ1-2
CASSEWEQDPETQYF,TGTGCCAGCAGTGAATGGGAACAGGACCCAGAGACCCAGTACTTC,.,TRBV25-1,.,TRBJ2-5
CASPVSGLDPTDTQYF,TGTGCCAGCCCAGTTTCTGGACTGGACCCCACAGATACGCAGTATTTT,.,TRBV2,.,TRBJ2-3
CASSPNRGPTYNEQFF,TGTGCCAGCAGTCCAAACAGGGGCCCCACCTACAATGAGCAGTTCTTC,.,TRBV27,TRBD1,TRBJ2-1
CASSQDTGHNTGELFF,TGCGCCAGCAGCCAAGATACGGGCCACAACACCGGGGAGCTGTTTTTT,medium-sized,TRBV4-3,.,TRBJ2-2
CASSIDGEFSPLHF,TGTGCCAGTAGTATAGACGGAGAATTTTCACCCCTCCACTTT,.,TRBV19,.,TRBJ1-6
CASSPRRAAYNEQFF,TGTGCCAGCAGCCCGAGGAGGGCCGCCTACAATGAGCAGTTCTTC,.,TRBV7-2,.,TRBJ2-1
CASSLEGNTEAFF,TGTGCCAGCAGCTTAGAAGGGAACACTGAAGCTTTCTTT,few,TRBV7-2,.,TRBJ1-1